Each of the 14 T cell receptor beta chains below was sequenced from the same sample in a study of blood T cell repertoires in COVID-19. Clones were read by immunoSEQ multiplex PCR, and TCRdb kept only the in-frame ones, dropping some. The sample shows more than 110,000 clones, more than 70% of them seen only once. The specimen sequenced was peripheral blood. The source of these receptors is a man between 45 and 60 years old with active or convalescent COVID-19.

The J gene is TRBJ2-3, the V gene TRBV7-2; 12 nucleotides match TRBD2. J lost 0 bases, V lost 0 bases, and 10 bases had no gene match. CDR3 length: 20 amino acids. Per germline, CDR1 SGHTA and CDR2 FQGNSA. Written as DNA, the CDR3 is TGTGCCAGCAGCTTAGCCCGACTAGCGGGAGTTCTCTTAAGCACAGATACGCAGTATTTT. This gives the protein CASSLARLAGVLLSTDTQYF. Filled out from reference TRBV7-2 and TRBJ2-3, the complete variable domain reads GAGVSQSPSNKVTEKGKDVELRCDPISGHTALYWYRQSLGQGLEFLIYFQGNSAPDKSGLPSDRFSAERTGGSVSTLTIQRTQQEDSAVYLCASSLARLAGVLLSTDTQYFGPGTRLTVL.

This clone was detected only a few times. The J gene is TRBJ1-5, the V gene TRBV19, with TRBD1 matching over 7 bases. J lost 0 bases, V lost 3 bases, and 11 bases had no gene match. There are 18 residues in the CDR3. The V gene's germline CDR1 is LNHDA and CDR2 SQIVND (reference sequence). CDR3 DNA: TGTGCCAGTAGTATTCGACAGGGCGGGGGGCATAGCAATCAGCCCCAGCATTTT. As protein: CASSIRQGGGHSNQPQHF.

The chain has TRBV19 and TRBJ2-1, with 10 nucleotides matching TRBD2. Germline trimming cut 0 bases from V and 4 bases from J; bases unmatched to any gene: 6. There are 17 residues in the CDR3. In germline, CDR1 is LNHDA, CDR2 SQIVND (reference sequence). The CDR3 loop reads CASSIDLAGVSYNEQFF. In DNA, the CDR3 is TGTGCCAGTAGTATAGATCTAGCGGGAGTGTCTTACAATGAGCAGTTCTTC.

The CDR3 sequence is CASSSRDTQETQYF. CDR3 in DNA: TGCGCCAGCAGCTCACGGGACACACAAGAGACCCAGTACTTC. The gene calls are TRBV5-1 and TRBJ2-5; possibly TRBD1 for D (6 bases). The CDR3 is 14 amino acids. V dropped 3 bases and J dropped 2 bases, with 11 bases sitting between them. Germline V gene lookup returns CDR1 SGHRS and CDR2 YFSETQ.

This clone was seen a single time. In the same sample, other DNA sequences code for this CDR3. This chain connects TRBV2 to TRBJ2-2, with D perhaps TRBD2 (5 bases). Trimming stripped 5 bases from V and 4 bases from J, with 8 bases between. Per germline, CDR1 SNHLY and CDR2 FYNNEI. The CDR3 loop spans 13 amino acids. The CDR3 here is CASSSGSTGELFF. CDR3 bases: TGTGCCAGCAGTTCGGGGAGCACCGGGGAGCTGTTTTTT. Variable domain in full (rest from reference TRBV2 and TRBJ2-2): EPEVTQTPSHQVTQMGQEVILRCVPISNHLYFYWYRQILGQKVEFLVSFYNNEISEKSEIFDDQFSVERPDGSNFTLKIRSTKLEDSAMYFCASSSGSTGELFFGEGSRLTVL.

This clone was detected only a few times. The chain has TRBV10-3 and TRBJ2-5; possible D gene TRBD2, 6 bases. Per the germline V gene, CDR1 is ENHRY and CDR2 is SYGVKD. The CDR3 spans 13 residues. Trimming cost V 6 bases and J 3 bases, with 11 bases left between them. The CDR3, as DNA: TGTGCCATCAGGGGGAGGCTAGAAGAGACCCAGTACTTC. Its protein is CAIRGRLEETQYF.

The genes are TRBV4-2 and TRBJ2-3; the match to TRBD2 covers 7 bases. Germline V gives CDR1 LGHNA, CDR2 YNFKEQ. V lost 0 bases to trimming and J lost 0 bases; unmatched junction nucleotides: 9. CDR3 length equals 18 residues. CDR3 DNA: TGTGCCAGCAGCCAAGATGGCACCGGGCGGGGGAGCACAGATACGCAGTATTTT. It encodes CASSQDGTGRGSTDTQYF.

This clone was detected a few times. This chain's CDR3 is CASSPSTSRLRGNTGELFF. In DNA, the CDR3 is TGTGCCAGCAGCCCTTCGACTAGCCGCCTACGAGGGAACACCGGGGAGCTGTTTTTT. The chain joins TRBV7-6 to TRBJ2-2, with 7 bases identical to TRBD2. The germline CDR1 and CDR2 sequences are SGHVS and FNYEAQ. The CDR3 is made up of 19 amino acids. After removal of 5 bases from V and 1 base from J, the junction contained 16 bases not matched to a gene.

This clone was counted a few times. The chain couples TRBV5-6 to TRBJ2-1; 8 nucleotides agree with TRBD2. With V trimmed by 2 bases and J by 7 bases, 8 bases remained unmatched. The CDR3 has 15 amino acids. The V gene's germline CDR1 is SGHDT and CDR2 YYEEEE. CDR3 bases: TGTGCCAGCAGCTTTCTTAGCGGGACGAGGAATGAGCAGTTCTTC. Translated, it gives CASSFLSGTRNEQFF.

The CDR3 coding sequence is TGTGCCAGCAGCTGGACGACTAGCGGGAGGACACAGGAGCAGTACTTC. Translating it yields CASSWTTSGRTQEQYF. The J gene is TRBJ2-7, the V gene TRBV7-9, with 13 bases identical to TRBD2. V shed 4 bases, J shed 7 bases, and the junction held 10 bases outside the gene matches. Germline V gives CDR1 SEHNR, CDR2 FQNEAQ (reference sequence). The CDR3 length is 16 residues.

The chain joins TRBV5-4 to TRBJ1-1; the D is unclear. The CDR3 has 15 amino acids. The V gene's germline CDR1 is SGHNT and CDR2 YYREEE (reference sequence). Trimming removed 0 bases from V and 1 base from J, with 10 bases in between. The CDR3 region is CASSLARGTNTEAFF. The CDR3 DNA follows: TGTGCCAGCAGCTTGGCCCGGGGTACGAACACTGAAGCTTTCTTT.

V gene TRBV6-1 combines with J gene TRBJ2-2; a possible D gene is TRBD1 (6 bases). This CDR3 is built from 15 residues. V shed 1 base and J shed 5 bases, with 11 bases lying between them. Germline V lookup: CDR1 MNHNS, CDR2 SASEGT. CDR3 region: CASSEGQGYTGELFF. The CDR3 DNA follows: TGTGCCAGCAGTGAAGGCCAGGGGTATACCGGGGAGCTGTTTTTT.

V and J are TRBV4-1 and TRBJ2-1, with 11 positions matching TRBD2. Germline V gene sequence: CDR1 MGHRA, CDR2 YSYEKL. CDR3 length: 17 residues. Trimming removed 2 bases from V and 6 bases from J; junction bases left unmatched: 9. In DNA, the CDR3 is TGCGCCAGCAGCCAATTCGAGACTAGCGGGAAGTTCAATGAGCAGTTCTTC. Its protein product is CASSQFETSGKFNEQFF.

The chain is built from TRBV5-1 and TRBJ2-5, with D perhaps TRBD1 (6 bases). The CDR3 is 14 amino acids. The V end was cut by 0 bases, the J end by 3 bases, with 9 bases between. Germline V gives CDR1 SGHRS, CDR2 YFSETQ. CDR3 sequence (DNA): TGCGCCAGCAGCTTGGGTCCAGGGGAAGAGACCCAGTACTTC. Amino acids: CASSLGPGEETQYF. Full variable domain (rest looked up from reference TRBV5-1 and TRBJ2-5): KAGVTQTPRYLIKTRGQQVTLSCSPISGHRSVSWYQQTPGQGLQFLFEYFSETQRNKGNFPGRFSGRQFSNSRSEMNVSTLELGDSALYLCASSLGPGEETQYFGPGTRLLVL.